This entry lists 27 T cell receptor beta chains sequenced from one sample in a study of cytomegalovirus exposure and HLA in healthy donors. Primers for the PCR totalled 60 Vbeta and 13 Jbeta. Method: immunoSEQ multiplex PCR; TCRdb's copy keeps in-frame clones and lacks some. This sample contains tens of thousands of clones. The sample consisted of PBMCs. The source of these receptors is a young woman in good health and CMV-seronegative.

The genes are TRBV6-1 and TRBJ2-2; 10 bases fit TRBD2. Looked up from germline, CDR1 is MNHNS and CDR2 is SASEGT. After removal of 7 bases from V and 6 bases from J, the junction contained 8 bases not matched to a gene. The CDR3 spans 15 residues. The CDR3 DNA follows: TGTGCCAGCAATCTAGCGGGAGTAGGCGCCGGGGAGCTGTTTTTT. Its translation is CASNLAGVGAGELFF.

This chain uses TRBV14 with TRBJ1-1; D not resolved. The V and J ends lost 2 bases and 6 bases respectively, with 22 bases between them. In germline, CDR1 is SGHDN, CDR2 FVKESK. This CDR3 contains 17 residues. The CDR3 region has the DNA TGTGCCAGCAGCCAACATGGAGGCGGTAGGAGTTTCGCTGAAGCTTTCTTT. Its translation: CASSQHGGGRSFAEAFF.

The CDR3 sequence is CASNVRGSTEAFF. The CDR3 DNA reads as TGTGCCAGCAATGTCCGAGGGAGCACTGAAGCTTTCTTT. The chain recombines TRBV25-1 with TRBJ1-1, with D unclear. This CDR3 contains 13 residues. Germline values: CDR1 MGHDK, CDR2 SYGVNS. Deletions cut 7 bases from V and 4 bases from J, with 13 bases between.

This chain connects TRBV7-2 to TRBJ2-3, with D tentatively TRBD2 (6 bases). Trimming removed 0 bases from V and 0 bases from J, with 7 bases in between. Germline CDR1 and CDR2: SGHTA and FQGNSA. The CDR3 loop spans 15 amino acids. DNA of the CDR3: TGTGCCAGCAGCTTAGCGGGGACTAGCACAGATACGCAGTATTTT. It encodes CASSLAGTSTDTQYF.

The V call is TRBV29-1, the J call TRBJ2-1; possible D gene TRBD1, 5 bases. CDR1 is SQVTM and CDR2 is ANQGSEA in the germline V gene. The CDR3 runs 13 residues. Trimming shortened V by 4 bases and J by 4 bases, and 11 bases separated the two germline ends. The CDR3: CSVVTGLYNEQFF. The CDR3 DNA sequence: TGCAGCGTTGTTACAGGTCTATACAATGAGCAGTTCTTC.

The chain combines TRBV30 with TRBJ2-7; D unresolved. The CDR3 extends over 15 amino acids. Germline assignment: CDR1 GTSNPN and CDR2 SVGIG (reference sequence). V lost 6 bases, J lost 3 bases, and 21 bases lay in between. Here the CDR3 reads CACSTGSLNLYEQYF. The CDR3 DNA reads as TGTGCCTGCAGTACCGGGTCACTAAACCTCTACGAGCAGTACTTC. Full variable domain (remainder filled in from reference TRBV30 and TRBJ2-7): SQTIHQWPATLVQPVGSPLSLECTVEGTSNPNLYWYRQAAGRGLQLLFYSVGIGQISSEVPQNLSASRPQDRQFILSSKKLLLSDSGFYLCACSTGSLNLYEQYFGPGTRLTVT.

This sequence joins TRBV28 and TRBJ1-1; 8 nucleotides align to TRBD1. CDR1 is MDHEN and CDR2 is SYDVKM in the germline V gene. Unmatched junction bases numbered 20, after V lost 4 bases and J lost 7 bases. This CDR3 comprises 18 residues. The CDR3 sequence: CASSSPPAQGAPGHEAFF. In DNA, the CDR3 is TGTGCCAGCAGTTCCCCCCCCGCTCAGGGGGCGCCGGGCCATGAAGCTTTCTTT.

The chain links TRBV6-5 to TRBJ2-1; TRBD1 aligns across 10 bases. After removal of 10 bases from V and 3 bases from J, the junction contained 6 bases not matched to a gene. The CDR3 extends over 14 amino acids. In germline, CDR1 is MNHEY, CDR2 SVGAGI. In DNA, the CDR3 is TGTGCCACCTCTCGGACAGGGGGCTACAATGAGCAGTTCTTC. The encoded protein is CATSRTGGYNEQFF.

This chain connects TRBV19 to TRBJ2-1; D gene unclear. CDR3 length equals 11 residues. Germline loops: CDR1 LNHDA, CDR2 SQIVND (reference sequence). V was shortened by 5 bases and J by 4 bases, with 3 bases between the two germline ends. CDR3 amino acids: CASSEYNEQFF. The DNA of the CDR3 is TGTGCCAGTAGTGAGTACAATGAGCAGTTCTTC.

The V gene is TRBV25-1, the J gene TRBJ2-3; 7 nucleotides line up with TRBD1. Unmatched junction bases numbered 9, after V lost 3 bases and J lost 0 bases. CDR1 and CDR2 (germline): MGHDK, SYGVNS. The CDR3 has 17 residues. The CDR3 bases are TGTGCCAGCAGTGACGTAACAGGGGCCCCTAGCACAGATACGCAGTATTTT. Translated: CASSDVTGAPSTDTQYF.

The chain employs TRBV28 and TRBJ2-1; 8 bases agree with TRBD2. The V and J ends lost 7 bases and 3 bases, in that order; junction bases with no gene match: 11. This CDR3 has 16 residues. CDR1 is MDHEN and CDR2 is SYDVKM in the germline V gene. The CDR3 sequence: CASNRGTSGLYNEQFF. In nucleotides, the CDR3 is TGTGCCAGCAATCGAGGAACTAGCGGTCTCTACAATGAGCAGTTCTTC.

The V gene is TRBV5-4, the J gene TRBJ1-2; tentative D call: TRBD1 (5 bases). The germline V and J ends were trimmed by 7 bases and 0 bases, with 10 bases remaining between them. This CDR3 spans 13 amino acids. From germline, CDR1 is SGHNT and CDR2 YYREEE (reference sequence). Here the CDR3 reads CASGGAANYGYTF. Written as DNA, the CDR3 is TGTGCCAGCGGAGGGGCGGCTAACTATGGCTACACCTTC.

This chain links TRBV5-1 with TRBJ1-1, with D perhaps matching TRBD1 (6 bases). The CDR3 totals 15 residues. Germline CDR1 reads SGHRS; CDR2 reads YFSETQ. V gave up 0 bases and J gave up 1 base, with 10 bases separating them. CDR3 loop: CASSLVQGQNTEAFF. The CDR3 DNA reads TGCGCCAGCAGCTTGGTACAGGGACAGAACACTGAAGCTTTCTTT.

V and J are TRBV6-6 and TRBJ1-1; D gene ambiguous. Trimming took 6 bases from V and 1 from J, leaving 15 bases between them. Germline CDR1 is MNHNY and CDR2 is SVGAGI (reference sequence). There are 15 residues in the CDR3. The CDR3: CASRVEWAGNTEAFF. For the CDR3, the DNA is TGTGCCAGCAGGGTTGAATGGGCAGGGAACACTGAAGCTTTCTTT.

The chain links TRBV30 to TRBJ2-7; a weak D match, TRBD1 (6 bases). This CDR3 has 12 amino acids. V was shortened by 1 base and J by 2 bases, with 6 bases between the two germline ends. Germline loops: CDR1 GTSNPN, CDR2 SVGIG (reference sequence). CDR3 loop: CAWSDRAYEQYF. CDR3 DNA: TGTGCCTGGAGTGACAGGGCCTACGAGCAGTACTTC.

The chain joins TRBV15 to TRBJ1-5; tentative D call: TRBD1 (5 bases). Per germline, CDR1 LNHNV and CDR2 YYDKDF (reference sequence). There are 14 residues in the CDR3. V was clipped by 5 bases and J by 6 bases, with 14 bases between them. CDR3 residues: CATSLAGRSQPQHF. CDR3 DNA: TGTGCCACCAGCCTCGCAGGGAGGAGTCAGCCCCAGCATTTT.

CDR3 loop: CASSQDGYNEQFF. DNA of the CDR3: TGTGCCAGCAGCCAAGACGGGTACAATGAGCAGTTCTTC. The rearrangement links TRBV4-2 to TRBJ2-1; D is ambiguous. Germline CDR1 is LGHNA and CDR2 is YNFKEQ. The CDR3 runs 13 residues. The V and J ends lost 0 bases and 4 bases respectively, with 4 bases between them.

The V gene is TRBV9, the J gene TRBJ1-1; no firm D call. CDR3 length: 14 residues. Germline lookup yields CDR1 SGDLS and CDR2 YYNGEE. V was shortened by 3 bases and J by 1 base, with 10 bases between the two germline ends. DNA of the CDR3: TGTGCCAGCAGCGCCCGGGAGGGGAACACTGAAGCTTTCTTT. It encodes CASSAREGNTEAFF.

The chain recombines TRBV2 with TRBJ2-7; D is ambiguous. The germline CDR1 and CDR2 sequences are SNHLY and FYNNEI. Trimming pared 7 bases from V and 1 base from J, leaving 14 bases between. The CDR3 spans 14 residues. The CDR3 DNA sequence: TGTGCCAGCATGGGTGAGACGGAGTCCTACGAGCAGTACTTC. This translates into CASMGETESYEQYF.

This chain uses TRBV19 with TRBJ1-5; TRBD1 matches at 7 bases. Trimming cost V 9 bases and J 7 bases; bases outside gene matches: 12. The CDR3 runs 14 residues. CDR1 and CDR2 from the germline V gene are LNHDA and SQIVND (reference sequence). The CDR3 protein is CASGRAGGSQPQHF. DNA of the CDR3: TGTGCCAGCGGACGGGCAGGGGGTAGCCAGCCCCAGCATTTT.

The V and J genes are TRBV14 and TRBJ2-7; TRBD2 aligns across 13 bases. Germline V lookup: CDR1 SGHDN, CDR2 FVKESK. Trimming at V came to 11 bases and at J to 2 bases, leaving 12 bases not matched to a gene. The CDR3 sequence is 16 residues long. The CDR3, as DNA: TGTGCCTCCCGGCTCGGGACTAGCGGGAACGCCTACGAGCAGTACTTC. Amino acids: CASRLGTSGNAYEQYF.

The CDR3 sequence is CASRKRGSYQETQYF. The CDR3 coding sequence is TGTGCCAGCAGAAAACGGGGGTCGTACCAAGAGACCCAGTACTTC. The chain joins TRBV6-5 to TRBJ2-5, with TRBD2 as a possible D gene (6 bases). Germline V gene sequence: CDR1 MNHEY, CDR2 SVGAGI. V was pared by 6 bases and J by 0 bases, with 14 bases between. This CDR3 region has 15 residues.

This chain connects TRBV10-3 to TRBJ2-7, with 10 bases matching TRBD2. V dropped 9 bases and J dropped 4; count of bases not matched to a gene: 9. Per the germline V gene, CDR1 is ENHRY and CDR2 is SYGVKD. The CDR3 has 14 residues. CDR3 residues: CAMGSKREGYEQYF. In DNA form, the CDR3 reads TGTGCCATGGGGTCGAAGCGGGAGGGGTACGAGCAGTACTTC.

The chain has TRBV18 and TRBJ1-4; D remains unclear. From germline, CDR1 is KGHSH and CDR2 LQKENI. The CDR3 is 12 residues long. Trimming shortened V by 4 bases and J by 6 bases, and 6 bases separated the two germline ends. The CDR3 loop reads CASSQTDEKLFF. For the CDR3, the DNA is TGTGCCAGCTCACAAACAGATGAAAAACTGTTTTTT.

The rearrangement links TRBV4-1 to TRBJ2-7; 10 positions match TRBD2. This CDR3 contains 17 residues. The germline V gene encodes CDR1 MGHRA and CDR2 YSYEKL. V lost 0 bases to trimming and J lost 7 bases; unmatched junction nucleotides: 12. CDR3: CASSQDFLAGGVREQYF. In DNA, the CDR3 is TGCGCCAGCAGCCAAGATTTTTTAGCGGGAGGCGTTCGGGAGCAGTACTTC.

The gene calls are TRBV11-2 and TRBJ2-5; no clear D gene. The germline V and J ends were trimmed by 1 base and 4 bases, with 7 bases remaining between them. Germline CDR1 reads SGHAT; CDR2 reads FQNNGV. This CDR3 comprises 13 residues. For the CDR3, the DNA is TGTGCCAGCAGCTTAGGTTTCCGAGAGACCCAGTACTTC. Translation: CASSLGFRETQYF.

The chain links TRBV5-6 to TRBJ1-4, with D unclear. CDR1 is SGHDT, CDR2 YYEEEE, per germline. CDR3 size: 16 residues. Trimming stripped 4 bases from V and 1 base from J, with 14 bases between. CDR3 sequence (DNA): TGTGCCAGCAGCCCTGGGTTCGGGAAAACTAATGAAAAACTGTTTTTT. Residues: CASSPGFGKTNEKLFF.